This passage covers 2 T cell receptor beta chains from one sample sequenced in a study of T-cell memory formation after mild COVID-19. TCRdb analysed the 5' RACE reads with MiXCR anew, one entry per CDR3 protein. The sample lists approximately 40,000 distinct CDR3 sequences; approximately 10% were seen once. Source material: PBMCs or a T cell subset sorted from them (not recorded which). The origin of the receptors is a man aged 18 to 35 who had mild COVID-19 (a few samples of this study predate the infection). Cell type and time point are not known.

Turning to this clonotype: Possible read error: a much larger clone is one base away. The chain is built from TRBV12-3 or TRBV12-4 and TRBJ1-1; tentative D call: TRBD1 (5 bases). V gave up 8 bases and J gave up 3 bases, with 10 bases separating them. This CDR3 is 12 amino acids long. The CDR3 region is CASAWGYTEAFF. CDR3 nucleotides: TGTGCCAGCGCATGGGGCTACACTGAAGCTTTCTTT.

At least ten counts were recorded for this clonotype. The chain has TRBV9 and TRBJ1-1; D not certain. V was cut by 0 bases and J by 6 bases, with 12 bases left in between. Germline V lookup: CDR1 SGDLS, CDR2 YYNGEE. The length of the CDR3 is 14 residues. The CDR3 DNA follows: TGTGCCAGCAGCGTAGACCCCTCGGGTTCTGAAGCTTTCTTT. The encoded protein is CASSVDPSGSEAFF.